This T cell receptor (beta chain) appears in the sequencing data of a study of post-analysis software for immune sequencing data. Study-level background: The disease courses spanned relapsing-remitting, secondary progressive and progressive-relapsing forms of multiple sclerosis.

Unique molecular identifiers were present in the TCR beta cDNA libraries. Between about 1 and 11 million T cells gave rise to some 490,000 cDNA molecules. TCRdb re-called the PCR reads through MiXCR, storing one row per CDR3 protein. In the table there are 700,000 to 800,000 distinct CDR3 sequences, roughly 30% of which are singletons. Whole-study results and caveats: Pronounced co-clustering by F measure was evident among identically batched samples. Multiple sclerosis patients showed significantly lower normalized Chao1 diversity than controls did.

This clonotype showed up just a few times. What it binds is not known. The receptor was derived from a girl aged 5 to 17 with multiple sclerosis. Sequences were obtained from blood.

The CDR3 sequence: CATSDLEMGRNEQFF. The DNA for the CDR3 is TGTGCCACCAGTGATTTGGAGATGGGGAGGAATGAGCAGTTCTTC. V gene TRBV24-1 combines with J gene TRBJ2-1; a weak D match, TRBD2 (6 bases). The CDR3 extends over 15 amino acids. From germline, CDR1 is KGHDR and CDR2 SFDVKD. V was clipped by 0 bases and J by 7 bases, with 12 bases between them.